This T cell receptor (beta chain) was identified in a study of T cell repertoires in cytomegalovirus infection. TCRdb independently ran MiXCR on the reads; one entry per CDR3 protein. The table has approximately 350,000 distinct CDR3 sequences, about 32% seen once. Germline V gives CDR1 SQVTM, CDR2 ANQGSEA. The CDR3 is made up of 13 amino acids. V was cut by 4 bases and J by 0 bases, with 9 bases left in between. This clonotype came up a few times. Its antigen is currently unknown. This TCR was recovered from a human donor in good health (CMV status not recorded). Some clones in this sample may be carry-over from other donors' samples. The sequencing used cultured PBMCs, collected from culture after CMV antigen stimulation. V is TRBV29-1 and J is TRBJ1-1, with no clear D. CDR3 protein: CSVVVGMNTEAFF. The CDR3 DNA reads TGCAGCGTTGTCGTCGGAATGAACACTGAAGCTTTCTTT.